These 25 T cell receptor beta chains originate from one sample sequenced in a study of neurological immune-mediated disorders. Each CDR3 protein is one row after TCRdb ran MiXCR on the 5' RACE reads. In the table there are some 65,000 distinct CDR3 sequences, over 4% of which are singletons. Specimen: PBMCs. Every receptor here comes from a man aged 45-65 years with multiple sclerosis.

This clonotype was observed many times. The V call is TRBV20-1, the J call TRBJ2-3, with TRBD1 as a possible D gene (6 bases). The CDR3 is 14 residues long. V was shortened by 0 bases and J by 2 bases, with 9 bases between the two germline ends. Germline V CDR1 and CDR2: DFQATT, SNEGSKA (reference sequence). The CDR3 DNA follows: TGCAGTGCTAGAGAGGGACATTACACAGATACGCAGTATTTT. It yields the protein CSAREGHYTDTQYF.

This sequence joins TRBV12-3 or TRBV12-4 and TRBJ1-2; 8 nucleotides match TRBD1. V dropped 6 bases and J dropped 4; count of bases not matched to a gene: 4. The CDR3 runs to 13 residues. The CDR3 sequence is CASSPGGIYGYTF. The DNA for the CDR3 is TGTGCCAGCAGCCCAGGGGGCATCTATGGCTACACCTTC.

This clonotype showed up many times. V gene TRBV15 combines with J gene TRBJ2-7; D ambiguous. The CDR3 is 12 residues long. V lost 0 bases and J lost 4, with 4 bases in between. The germline CDR1 and CDR2 sequences are LNHNV and YYDKDF (reference sequence). The CDR3 sequence: CATSRDYYEQYV. The CDR3 bases are TGTGCCACCAGCAGAGATTATTACGAGCAGTACGTC.

This clonotype was found many times. The rearrangement joins TRBV5-1 to TRBJ1-1, with D tentatively TRBD1 (6 bases). V was clipped by 3 bases and J by 6 bases, with 15 bases between them. Germline loops: CDR1 SGHRS, CDR2 YFSETQ. This CDR3 comprises 14 residues. The CDR3, as DNA: TGCGCCAGCAGCTCTGACAGGTTCTCCCCTGAAGCTTTCTTT. Translating it yields CASSSDRFSPEAFF. The entire variable domain, with the rest obtained from reference TRBV5-1 and TRBJ1-1, is as follows: KAGVTQTPRYLIKTRGQQVTLSCSPISGHRSVSWYQQTPGQGLQFLFEYFSETQRNKGNFPGRFSGRQFSNSRSEMNVSTLELGDSALYLCASSSDRFSPEAFFGQGTRLTVV.

This clonotype was picked up many times. This sequence joins TRBV5-5 and TRBJ1-1, with 12 bases that match TRBD1. Germline CDR1 is SGHKS and CDR2 is YYEKEE (reference sequence). The CDR3 sequence is 15 residues long. The V gene end was trimmed by 2 bases and the J gene end by 8 bases; junction bases not matched to a gene: 7. CDR3 DNA sequence: TGTGCCAGCAGCTTCGGGGGGACAGGGGGCTTGGAAGCTTTCTTT. Encoded protein: CASSFGGTGGLEAFF.

The genes are TRBV18 and TRBJ2-7; 9 bases are shared with TRBD1. The CDR3 is made up of 16 amino acids. From germline, CDR1 is KGHSH and CDR2 LQKENI. The ends lost 4 bases at V and 4 bases at J; junction bases unmatched: 11. CDR3 sequence reads: CASSRTGTGFWYEQYF. CDR3 coding DNA: TGTGCCAGCTCACGAACCGGGACAGGGTTTTGGTACGAGCAGTACTTC.

This clonotype showed up many times. The rearrangement uses TRBV28 and TRBJ2-7, with TRBD1 matching 8 bases. Germline-derived CDR1 and CDR2 are MDHEN and SYDVKM. V trimming: 1 base; J trimming: 9 bases; junction bases outside the gene matches: 5. This CDR3 comprises 13 residues. This chain's CDR3 is CASSLSGGAPQYV. The CDR3 coding sequence is TGTGCCAGCAGTTTATCAGGGGGCGCGCCGCAGTACGTC.

This clonotype was recorded many times. This sequence joins TRBV5-1 and TRBJ2-7; D may be TRBD1 (6 bases). The CDR3 is 13 amino acids. Trimming removed 1 base from V and 5 bases from J, with 10 bases in between. The germline V gene encodes CDR1 SGHRS and CDR2 YFSETQ. The CDR3: CASSLQGYHEQYF. CDR3 coding DNA: TGCGCCAGCAGCTTGCAGGGGTACCACGAGCAGTACTTC.

This clonotype was counted ten times or more. J is TRBJ2-3 and V is TRBV20-1, with D perhaps matching TRBD1 (6 bases). CDR3 length equals 12 residues. Germline values: CDR1 DFQATT, CDR2 SNEGSKA (reference sequence). V lost 5 bases and J 4 bases, leaving 10 bases between the germline ends. The CDR3 protein is CSAEQGADTQYF. As DNA, the CDR3 is TGCAGTGCTGAACAGGGTGCAGATACGCAGTATTTT.

For this clonotype: A read error may account for a junction end that differs from germline. The genes are TRBV2 and TRBJ1-5; unclear D gene. The CDR3 runs 12 residues. Germline assignment: CDR1 SNHLY and CDR2 FYNNEI. This CDR3 is CASSPGYQPQNF. In DNA form, the CDR3 reads TGTGCCAGCAGTCCCGGGTATCAGCCCCAGAATTTT. The variable domain in full, with the rest retrieved from reference TRBV2 and TRBJ1-5, is EPEVTQTPSHQVTQMGQEVILRCVPISNHLYFYWYRQILGQKVEFLVSFYNNEISEKSEIFDDQFSVERPDGSNFTLKIRSTKLEDSAMYFCASSPGYQPQNFGDGTRLSIL.

This clonotype occurred many times. The V call is TRBV5-1, the J call TRBJ2-1; 8 positions match TRBD1. Germline CDR1 reads SGHRS; CDR2 reads YFSETQ. With 4 bases clipped from V and 4 bases from J, the junction kept 7 bases outside the gene matches. The CDR3 extends over 15 amino acids. The CDR3 region is CASSLPGQVYNEQFF. CDR3 bases: TGCGCCAGCAGCCTGCCGGGACAGGTATACAATGAGCAGTTCTTC.

This clonotype was observed at least ten times. The genes are TRBV6-1 and TRBJ1-5, with D uncertain. Germline-derived CDR1 and CDR2 are MNHNS and SASEGT. This CDR3 region has 13 residues. The V end lost 10 bases, the J end lost 3 bases, and 13 bases lay between the germline ends. DNA of the CDR3: TGTGCCACCCGACATGAGATCAATCAGCCCCAGCATTTT. It codes for CATRHEINQPQHF.

This clonotype was counted ten times or more. The chain joins TRBV5-1 to TRBJ1-2; the D gene is possibly TRBD1 (5 bases). In germline, CDR1 is SGHRS, CDR2 YFSETQ. This CDR3 has 16 amino acids. Trimming took 4 bases from V and 7 from J, leaving 23 bases between them. CDR3 sequence: CASSLGDALDRVGYTF. The CDR3 nucleotides read TGCGCCAGCAGCCTAGGGGACGCCTTGGACCGGGTTGGCTACACCTTC.

In this sample, this clonotype turned up many times. V is TRBV27 and J is TRBJ1-1; tentative D call: TRBD1 (5 bases). This CDR3 is built from 14 residues. Between the trimmed V and J ends, which lost 5 bases and 4 bases, there was a span of 14 bases. Germline CDR1 reads MNHEY; CDR2 reads SMNVEV (reference sequence). This chain's CDR3 is CASSLRVPSTEAFF. The CDR3 DNA follows: TGTGCCAGCAGTCTCAGGGTTCCGAGCACTGAAGCTTTCTTT.

For this clonotype: Sequence at one end of the junction differs from germline and may be a read error. The chain combines TRBV6-1 with TRBJ1-5, with D possibly matching TRBD1 (5 bases). The CDR3 extends over 15 amino acids. Germline CDR1 MNHNS, CDR2 SASEGT. The CDR3 region has the DNA TGTGCCAGCAGCGGGGGGTGGCGGGCCAATCAGCCCCAGAATTTT. Translating gives CASSGGWRANQPQNF.

There are many counts of this clonotype. The rearrangement uses TRBV4-2 and TRBJ2-5, with 10 positions matching TRBD2. The CDR3 covers 15 residues. The junction had 9 bases not matched to a gene; V was cut back by 6 bases and J by 5 bases. The germline V gene has CDR1 LGHNA and CDR2 YNFKEQ. The CDR3, as DNA: TGTGCCAGCAGTAGGGTGAGCGGGGGGGCTGAGACCCAGTACTTC. Its protein is CASSRVSGGAETQYF.

This clonotype was counted at least ten times. The chain joins TRBV5-1 to TRBJ1-3; D ambiguous. Germline loops: CDR1 SGHRS, CDR2 YFSETQ. V was cut by 0 bases and J by 3 bases, with 10 bases left in between. This CDR3 spans 15 amino acids. CDR3 sequence: CASSLGGIGGNTIYF. The CDR3 DNA is TGCGCCAGCAGCTTGGGAGGGATCGGTGGAAACACCATATATTTT. Based on the CDR3 plus reference TRBV5-1 and TRBJ1-3, the full variable domain is KAGVTQTPRYLIKTRGQQVTLSCSPISGHRSVSWYQQTPGQGLQFLFEYFSETQRNKGNFPGRFSGRQFSNSRSEMNVSTLELGDSALYLCASSLGGIGGNTIYFGEGSWLTVV.

This clonotype was observed at least ten times. The chain employs TRBV29-1 and TRBJ2-3; maybe TRBD2 (6 bases). V was clipped by 3 bases and J by 2 bases, with 15 bases between them. Germline assignment: CDR1 SQVTM and CDR2 ANQGSEA. This CDR3 has 15 amino acids. In nucleotides, the CDR3 is TGCAGCGTTGATGGCGGGATAAGCCTCACAGATACGCAGTATTTT. Protein: CSVDGGISLTDTQYF.

In its sample, this clonotype was seen many times. The V call is TRBV12-3 or TRBV12-4, the J call TRBJ2-1, with 11 bases matching TRBD2. This CDR3 has 15 residues. The V segment lost 6 bases and the J segment 2 bases; nucleotides outside the gene matches: 3. CDR3 nucleotides: TGTGCCAGCAGATATAGCGGGGGGGCCTACAATGAGCAGTTCTTC. This encodes CASRYSGGAYNEQFF.

This clonotype was counted ten times or more. The chain employs TRBV20-1 and TRBJ1-1; tentatively, D is TRBD1 (5 bases). The CDR3 sequence is 12 residues long. V lost 5 bases to trimming and J lost 4 bases, with 11 bases between them. The germline V gene has CDR1 DFQATT and CDR2 SNEGSKA (reference sequence). This CDR3 is CSAGGRVTEAFF. CDR3 nucleotides: TGCAGTGCTGGGGGAAGGGTCACTGAAGCTTTCTTT.

This clonotype came up many times. The CDR3 DNA reads TGTGCCAGCAGAGCCCCGGGAACAGATACGCAGTATTTT. Translated: CASRAPGTDTQYF. V gene TRBV6-5 combines with J gene TRBJ2-3; a possible D gene is TRBD2 (5 bases). In germline, CDR1 is MNHEY, CDR2 SVGAGI. The ends were cut back, 6 bases at V and 3 bases at J, with 10 bases in the middle. The CDR3 spans 13 residues.

This clonotype was counted ten times or more. The chain combines TRBV20-1 with TRBJ1-1; D is possibly TRBD1 (6 bases). This CDR3 spans 14 amino acids. Trimming took 5 bases from V and 5 from J, leaving 18 bases between them. The germline V gene has CDR1 DFQATT and CDR2 SNEGSKA (reference sequence). DNA for the CDR3: TGCAGTGCTCTGTTTGGTGTCAGGGGTACTGAAGCTTTCTTT. Amino acid sequence: CSALFGVRGTEAFF.

The table lists this clonotype with many counts. This chain connects TRBV20-1 to TRBJ2-7; no definite D call. The V gene's germline CDR1 is DFQATT and CDR2 SNEGSKA (reference sequence). The V gene lost 0 bases and the J gene lost 3 bases, with 9 bases spanning the gap. The CDR3 contains 13 residues. The CDR3 DNA reads TGCAGTGCTAGAGATGCAACTATCTACGAGCAGTACGTC. Protein: CSARDATIYEQYV.

This clonotype occurred many times. The chain uses TRBV20-1 and TRBJ2-7; 7 nucleotides match TRBD1. The germline CDR1 and CDR2 sequences are DFQATT and SNEGSKA (reference sequence). The CDR3 loop spans 11 amino acids. V lost 3 bases and J lost 6; bases outside the gene matches: 2. Here the CDR3 DNA reads TGCAGTGCTAGTCGACAGGGCGAGCAGTACTTC. Translation: CSASRQGEQYF.

Many counts were recorded for this clonotype. V and J are TRBV5-1 and TRBJ2-1; D possibly matches TRBD1 or TRBD2 (7 bases each). The V and J ends lost 1 base and 4 bases respectively, with 15 bases between them. The CDR3 spans 16 residues. Germline V gene data show CDR1 as SGHRS and CDR2 as YFSETQ. The DNA for the CDR3 is TGCGCCAGCAGCTTGCGCGCAGGGGGGGTTTACAATGAGCAGTTCTTC. This encodes CASSLRAGGVYNEQFF.